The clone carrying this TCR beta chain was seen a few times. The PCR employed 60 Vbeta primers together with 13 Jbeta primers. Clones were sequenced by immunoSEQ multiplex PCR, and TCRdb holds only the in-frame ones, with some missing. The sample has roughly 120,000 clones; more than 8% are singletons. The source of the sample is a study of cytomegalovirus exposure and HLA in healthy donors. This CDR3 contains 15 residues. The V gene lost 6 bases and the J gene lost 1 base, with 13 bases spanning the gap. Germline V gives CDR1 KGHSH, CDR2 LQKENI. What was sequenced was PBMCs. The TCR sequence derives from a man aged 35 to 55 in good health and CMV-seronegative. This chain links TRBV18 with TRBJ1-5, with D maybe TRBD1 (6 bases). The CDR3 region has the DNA TGTGCCAGCTCTGGGGGGGCAGGGAGCAATCAGCCCCAGCATTTT. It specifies CASSGGAGSNQPQHF.